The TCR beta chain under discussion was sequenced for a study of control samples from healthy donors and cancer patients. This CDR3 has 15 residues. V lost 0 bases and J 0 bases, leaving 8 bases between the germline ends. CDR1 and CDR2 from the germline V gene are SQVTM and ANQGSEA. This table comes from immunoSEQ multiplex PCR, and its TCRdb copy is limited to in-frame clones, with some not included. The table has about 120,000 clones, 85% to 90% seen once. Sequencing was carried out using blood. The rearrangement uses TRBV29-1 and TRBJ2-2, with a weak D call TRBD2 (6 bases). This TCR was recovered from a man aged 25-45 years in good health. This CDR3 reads CSVEDGGSNTGELFF. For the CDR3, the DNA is TGCAGCGTTGAAGACGGGGGTTCGAACACCGGGGAGCTGTTTTTT.